This is a list of T cell receptor beta chains from one sample in a study of cytomegalovirus exposure and HLA in healthy donors. The protocol was immunoSEQ multiplex PCR, while the TCRdb copy is restricted to in-frame clones and leaves out a portion. The sample lists 130,000 to 150,000 clones; approximately 73% were seen once. Sequences were obtained from PBMCs. These receptors were collected from a woman in her forties in good health and CMV-seronegative. Both conserved end residues are part of each CDR3. Each record gives: clone size, J gene, V gene, D gene, CDR3 protein, CDR3 DNA. A D gene is named only where the DNA matches it firmly. Part of the rows lack a size; the others show once, few, many or a class for expanded clones.

-,TRBJ1-6,TRBV6-1,-,CASSGLGQRSWDYNSPLHF,TGTGCCAGCAGTGGACTTGGACAGCGTTCGTGGGACTATAATTCACCCCTCCACTTT
-,TRBJ2-1,TRBV2,TRBD1,CASSAGTVPNEQFF,TGTGCCAGCAGTGCCGGGACAGTGCCCAATGAGCAGTTCTTC
-,TRBJ1-1,TRBV18,-,CASSQQGFGTEAFF,TGTGCCAGCTCGCAACAGGGCTTCGGCACTGAAGCTTTCTTT
-,TRBJ2-1,TRBV5-4,-,CASSLEGSNEQFF,TGTGCCAGCAGCTTGGAGGGGTCCAATGAGCAGTTCTTC
-,TRBJ1-4,TRBV15,-,CAAKRGGAEIRNEKLFF,TGTGCCGCTAAAAGAGGGGGGGCAGAGATCCGAAATGAAAAACTGTTTTTT
once,TRBJ1-5,TRBV27,-,CASSTRQGNQPQHF,TGTGCCAGCAGTACAAGGCAGGGGAATCAGCCCCAGCATTTT
-,TRBJ1-2,TRBV5-6,TRBD1,CASSYGTVKFYGYTF,TGTGCCAGCAGCTACGGGACAGTCAAATTCTATGGCTACACCTTC
once,TRBJ2-3,TRBV2,TRBD2,CASTRIAGGKGDTQYF,TGTGCCAGCACCCGAATAGCGGGGGGCAAGGGAGATACGCAGTATTTT
-,TRBJ1-5,TRBV2,-,CASHKYSNQPQHF,TGTGCCAGCCACAAATATAGCAATCAGCCCCAGCATTTT
-,TRBJ1-4,TRBV7-9,-,CASSHAQGSNEKLFF,TGTGCCAGCAGCCACGCCCAGGGCTCTAATGAAAAACTGTTTTTT
few,TRBJ1-1,TRBV6-5,-,CASSYSGPGFGEAFF,TGTGCCAGCAGTTACTCCGGGCCGGGGTTTGGTGAAGCTTTCTTT
-,TRBJ2-2,TRBV9,-,CASSPTGTPNTGELFF,TGTGCCAGCAGCCCAACCGGGACACCGAACACCGGGGAGCTGTTTTTT
few,TRBJ1-2,TRBV5-1,TRBD1,CASSPGTGLDGYTF,TGCGCCAGCAGCCCAGGGACAGGGCTGGATGGCTACACCTTC
-,TRBJ2-5,TRBV19,-,CASSIMPYETQYF,TGTGCCAGTAGTATAATGCCCTATGAGACCCAGTACTTC
-,TRBJ2-3,TRBV6-6,-,CASTAGNTQYF,TGTGCCAGCACCGCGGGGAATACGCAGTATTTT
-,TRBJ2-7,TRBV4-1,-,CASKRTVPSYEQYF,TGCGCCAGTAAACGGACAGTACCATCCTACGAGCAGTACTTC
-,TRBJ2-1,TRBV9,TRBD1,CASSATGGNYNEQFF,TGTGCCAGCAGCGCTACAGGGGGGAACTACAATGAGCAGTTCTTC
few,TRBJ1-1,TRBV6-5,-,CASSYEVRGATEAFF,TGTGCCAGCAGTTACGAAGTTAGGGGTGCCACTGAAGCTTTCTTT
-,TRBJ1-6,TRBV11-2,-,CASGLGSPLHF,TGTGCCAGTGGCCTAGGCTCACCCCTCCACTTT
-,TRBJ1-2,TRBV6-5,-,CAIGQILEDGYTF,TGTGCCATAGGACAGATCCTAGAGGATGGCTACACCTTC
-,TRBJ2-1,TRBV27,-,CASSDIYNEQFF,TGTGCCAGCAGCGACATCTACAATGAGCAGTTCTTC
-,TRBJ1-2,TRBV7-9,-,CASSRESYGYTF,TGTGCCAGCAGCCGAGAATCGTATGGCTACACCTTC
-,TRBJ1-2,TRBV19,TRBD1,CASTGTAHGYTF,TGTGCCAGTACCGGGACAGCCCATGGCTACACCTTC
-,TRBJ1-2,TRBV5-4,-,CASSFLMQSYTF,TGTGCCAGCAGCTTTTTAATGCAGAGCTACACCTTC
once,TRBJ2-1,TRBV4-1,-,CASSQLTRDEQFF,TGCGCCAGCAGCCAATTGACTAGGGATGAGCAGTTCTTC
-,TRBJ2-5,TRBV5-5,-,CASSSKPRDQETQYF,TGTGCCAGCAGCTCCAAACCCAGGGACCAAGAGACCCAGTACTTC
-,TRBJ2-5,TRBV25-1,-,CTSSEYFLPGRETQYF,TGTACCAGCAGTGAATATTTCCTCCCGGGGAGGGAGACCCAGTACTTC
-,TRBJ1-6,TRBV7-9,-,CASSLGKQVRNSPLHF,TGTGCCAGCAGCTTAGGAAAACAGGTTAGGAATTCACCCCTCCACTTT
few,TRBJ1-4,TRBV6-1,-,CASSDSEKLFF,TGTGCCAGCAGCGACAGTGAAAAACTGTTTTTT
-,TRBJ1-3,TRBV7-2,-,CASSLDLGNTIYF,TGTGCCAGCAGCTTAGATCTGGGAAACACCATATATTTT